The T cell receptor (beta chain) described here comes from a study of blood T cells in healthy people across ages. Notes on the study in general: Compared with aged donors, long-lived donors showed fewer expanded clones, suggesting selection.

The CDR3 totals 15 residues. Germline V gives CDR1 MNHEY, CDR2 SVGEGT. The V and J ends lost 6 bases and 2 bases respectively, with 17 bases between them. The use of a sample-barcoded 5' primer and a J-beta primer mix characterized a second PCR of about 7 to 12 cycles. TCRdb reanalysed the 5' RACE reads using MiXCR and keeps one entry per CDR3 protein. The sample holds roughly 500,000 distinct CDR3 sequences, under 30% seen once. Donation came from healthy Caucasian individuals in Russia who were aged roughly 6 to 95. Comments on this clonotype: Its antigen remains unidentified.

The sample was also linked to a second study, of T cells of mothers and their children. In that study: Donation came from three healthy Caucasian mothers together with their six children. The cDNA synthesis received all extracted RNA, at about 1.5 ug per 15 ul.

The sequenced material came from blood. The sequence came from a boy between 10 and 17 years old in good health. The V gene is TRBV6-2 or TRBV6-3, the J gene TRBJ2-7, with D perhaps matching TRBD1 (6 bases). The DNA for the CDR3 is TGTGCCAGCAGACACGACAGGAGAGGAGCCTACGAGCAGTACTTC. It encodes CASRHDRRGAYEQYF.